This TCR beta chain was captured in a study of shared clonotypes between healthy human individuals. For the study at large: Three CD4 naive, three CD4 memory, two CD8 naive and one CD8 memory plate were used per donor.

This CDR3 is 12 amino acids long. V was pared by 2 bases and J by 5 bases, with 7 bases between. Germline CDR1 is SGHDT and CDR2 is YYEEEE. Repertoires were generated with immunoSEQ multiplex PCR, while TCRdb's copy carries only in-frame clones and drops some. The sample shows around 550,000 clones, roughly 96% of them seen only once. The naive CD8 subset, CD45RO-negative cells positively selected for CCR7, excluded terminally differentiated effector memory CD45RA+ cells. Details on this clone: Antigen: not known.

Study-wide points: Rarefaction indicated that sorted-subset sequencing remained incomplete although depth was large. What naive subsets generally showed was a larger estimated richness than memory subsets showed.

Material for sequencing was naive CD8+ T cells sorted from blood. The clonotype comes from a woman aged 25-40 years in good health. V gene TRBV5-6 combines with J gene TRBJ2-5; D ambiguous. CDR3 protein: CASSFNGETQYF. The CDR3 DNA sequence: TGTGCCAGCAGCTTCAACGGTGAGACCCAGTACTTC. Based on the CDR3 plus reference TRBV5-6 and TRBJ2-5, the full variable domain is DAGVTQSPTHLIKTRGQQVTLRCSPKSGHDTVSWYQQALGQGPQFIFQYYEEEERQRGNFPDRFSGHQFPNYSSELNVNALLLGDSALYLCASSFNGETQYFGPGTRLLVL.